This T cell receptor (beta chain) came from a study of identifying expanded T cells in peripheral blood. General observations from the study: About 1.2 clones differed between technical replicates, versus approximately 16 and 20 over time. Variance in clone template counts between approximately two-week samples significantly increased with total template count across all healthy donors.

The assay was immunoSEQ multiplex PCR, and TCRdb's table has in-frame clones only and misses some. The sample includes about 110,000 clones, roughly 90% of them seen just once. Turning to this clone: As yet, its antigen is unknown.

Healthy donors had no documented immune events, such as infections, while sampled. Between the trimmed V and J ends, which lost 2 bases and 6 bases, there was a span of 8 bases. Germline CDR1 MNHEY, CDR2 SMNVEV (reference sequence). The CDR3 sequence is 13 residues long. The sample comprised blood. The rearrangement joins TRBV27 to TRBJ1-5; no clear D. This receptor was identified in a person aged 18 to 75 in good health. Written as DNA, the CDR3 is TGTGCCAGCAGTTTAAACGGGGTTCAGCCCCAGCATTTT. Amino acids: CASSLNGVQPQHF.